The 31 T cell receptor beta chains below come from one sample, sequenced in a study of beta chain features in type 1 diabetes. The whole isolated RNA underwent reverse transcription, so sequencing captured expressed TCRB transcripts. Repertoires were generated with immunoSEQ multiplex PCR, while TCRdb's copy carries only in-frame clones and drops some. Counted here are under 850,000 clones, 10% to 15% occurring once; the ten biggest clones make up 0.02% to 0.025%. Study-level points and caveats: Researchers report that Type 1 diabetes patients had moderately but significantly shorter TCRB CDR3s across all four CD4+ subsets.

The antigens for these receptors are not known. The sample consisted of naive CD4+ T cells from blood. These receptor sequences come from a man aged 18 to 35 with type 1 diabetes.

The gene calls are TRBV30 and TRBJ1-5; D perhaps matches TRBD1 (5 bases). Germline CDR1 GTSNPN, CDR2 SVGIG (reference sequence). The CDR3 is made up of 13 amino acids. With 5 bases removed from V and 10 bases from J, the gap between germline ends came to 18 bases. This CDR3 reads CAWDRTGTGPQHF. As DNA, the CDR3 is TGTGCCTGGGATCGGACGGGAACAGGACCCCAGCATTTT.

This clone was seen a few times. This chain joins TRBV30 and TRBJ1-3; D not certain. Germline V gene sequence: CDR1 GTSNPN, CDR2 SVGIG (reference sequence). V was cut by 2 bases and J by 2 bases, with 4 bases left in between. This CDR3 has 12 residues. The CDR3 reads CAWSTTGNTIYF. CDR3 bases: TGTGCCTGGAGTACTACTGGAAACACCATATATTTT.

The J gene is TRBJ1-4, the V gene TRBV30; TRBD1 matches at 11 bases. The CDR3 loop spans 14 amino acids. V was pared by 4 bases and J by 7 bases, with 5 bases of the junction left unmatched. In germline, CDR1 is GTSNPN, CDR2 SVGIG (reference sequence). For the CDR3, the DNA is TGTGCCTGGAATATGGACAGGGGGCGTGAAAAACTGTTTTTT. It translates to CAWNMDRGREKLFF.

This sequence joins TRBV15 and TRBJ2-6; either TRBD1 or TRBD2 may fit D (5 bases each). Germline V lookup: CDR1 LNHNV, CDR2 YYDKDF (reference sequence). This CDR3 has 15 amino acids. V lost 0 bases and J lost 12, with 15 bases in between. As DNA, the CDR3 is TGTGCCACCAGCAGAGATCGGGACCTCGTGGCCGTCCTGACTTTC. Protein sequence: CATSRDRDLVAVLTF.

The genes are TRBV9 and TRBJ1-1; tentative D call: TRBD1 (5 bases). Trimming stripped 2 bases from V and 0 bases from J, with 8 bases between. Germline V gene lookup returns CDR1 SGDLS and CDR2 YYNGEE. The CDR3 covers 14 residues. The DNA of the CDR3 is TGTGCCAGCAGCGTCGAGGGGATGAACACTGAAGCTTTCTTT. Its protein product is CASSVEGMNTEAFF.

This clone occurred a few times. V gene TRBV5-6 combines with J gene TRBJ2-1, with D perhaps matching TRBD2 (6 bases). V was trimmed by 4 bases and J by 6 bases, leaving 17 bases between them. There are 15 residues in the CDR3. Germline CDR1 reads SGHDT; CDR2 reads YYEEEE. The CDR3 DNA is TGTGCCAGCAGCCCCTACAGGCCCGGGGGCAATGAGCAGTTCTTC. It translates to CASSPYRPGGNEQFF.

This chain links TRBV6-5 with TRBJ1-5; TRBD1 agrees at 12 bases. The V gene's germline CDR1 is MNHEY and CDR2 SVGAGI. V lost 6 bases, J lost 9 bases, and 9 bases stayed unmatched. The CDR3 sequence is 15 residues long. The CDR3, as DNA: TGTGCCAGCAGGGATGGGACAGGGGGCCGCCGGCCCCAGCATTTT. This gives the protein CASRDGTGGRRPQHF.

This clone was counted a few times. The chain employs TRBV5-1 and TRBJ2-7; no clear D gene. CDR3 size: 14 residues. The germline V gene has CDR1 SGHRS and CDR2 YFSETQ. Trimming took off 2 bases at V and 0 bases at J, with 9 bases between the two ends. The chain's CDR3 is CASSLLQNSYEQYF. CDR3 nucleotides: TGCGCCAGCAGCTTACTACAGAACTCCTACGAGCAGTACTTC.

This clone was observed a handful of times. The rearrangement uses TRBV6-1 and TRBJ1-1; TRBD1 is a possible D gene (6 bases). The CDR3 is made up of 14 amino acids. V was shortened by 3 bases and J by 2 bases, with 10 bases between the two germline ends. The germline V gene has CDR1 MNHNS and CDR2 SASEGT. CDR3: CASSEDRINTEAFF. DNA of the CDR3: TGTGCCAGCAGTGAGGACAGAATTAACACTGAAGCTTTCTTT.

The rearrangement uses TRBV9 and TRBJ2-3, with D possibly TRBD1 on 5 matching bases. The CDR3 has 15 amino acids. With 3 bases removed from V and 1 base from J, the gap between germline ends came to 12 bases. Per the germline V gene, CDR1 is SGDLS and CDR2 is YYNGEE. CDR3 DNA: TGTGCCAGCAGCGATGGCGGCAGGGGCACAGATACGCAGTATTTT. This encodes CASSDGGRGTDTQYF.

This clone was counted only a few times. This chain connects TRBV13 to TRBJ2-3; no clear D. Germline CDR1 is PRHDT and CDR2 is FYEKMQ (reference sequence). The CDR3 has 13 amino acids. V lost 5 bases and J lost 4, with 10 bases in between. The CDR3 loop is CASSASGADTQYF. In DNA form, the CDR3 reads TGTGCCAGCAGCGCCTCAGGAGCAGATACGCAGTATTTT.

V and J are TRBV18 and TRBJ1-1; tentative D call: TRBD1 (6 bases). The CDR3 spans 14 residues. V lost 0 bases and J 7 bases, leaving 12 bases between the germline ends. The V gene's germline CDR1 is KGHSH and CDR2 LQKENI. CDR3: CASSPPYRDGEAFF. The CDR3 coding sequence is TGTGCCAGCTCACCACCTTACAGGGATGGTGAAGCTTTCTTT.

This clone was found a few times. This sequence joins TRBV7-9 and TRBJ2-2; a weak D match, TRBD2 (6 bases). Between the trimmed V and J ends, which lost 1 base and 5 bases, there was a span of 11 bases. This CDR3 contains 15 residues. The germline V gene has CDR1 SEHNR and CDR2 FQNEAQ (reference sequence). The CDR3 sequence is CASSLDLAGTGELFF. For the CDR3, the DNA is TGTGCCAGCAGCTTAGACTTGGCGGGGACCGGGGAGCTGTTTTTT.

In its sample, this clone was seen a few times. The chain couples TRBV6-5 to TRBJ1-4; TRBD1 agrees at 7 bases. This CDR3 has 15 amino acids. Trimming at V came to 6 bases and at J to 8 bases, leaving 12 bases not matched to a gene. CDR1 is MNHEY and CDR2 is SVGAGI in the germline V gene. The CDR3, as DNA: TGTGCCAGCAGCCCCGGGACAGTTTTTCGAGAAAAACTGTTTTTT. This encodes CASSPGTVFREKLFF.

The chain employs TRBV30 and TRBJ1-1; 9 bases are a match to TRBD1. V shed 4 bases and J 11 bases; nucleotides not matched to a gene: 14. CDR3 size: 14 residues. Germline loops: CDR1 GTSNPN, CDR2 SVGIG (reference sequence). CDR3: CAWNFRDRVGVAFF. The CDR3 DNA reads as TGTGCCTGGAACTTCCGGGACAGGGTCGGAGTTGCTTTCTTT.

This chain links TRBV7-9 with TRBJ1-2; 7 bases are shared with TRBD1. Germline V lookup: CDR1 SEHNR, CDR2 FQNEAQ (reference sequence). The junction had 4 bases not matched to a gene; V was cut back by 2 bases and J by 4 bases. CDR3 length equals 14 residues. CDR3 residues: CASSLRGTVYGYTF. In DNA, the CDR3 is TGTGCCAGCAGCTTAAGAGGGACAGTCTATGGCTACACCTTC.

This clone occurred a few times. The chain employs TRBV7-9 and TRBJ2-1; D is possibly TRBD1 (5 bases). Germline assignment: CDR1 SEHNR and CDR2 FQNEAQ (reference sequence). V shed 1 base and J shed 8 bases, with 24 bases lying between them. The CDR3 spans 18 residues. CDR3 sequence reads: CASSLVRLGLVVVDEQFF. In DNA form, the CDR3 reads TGTGCCAGCAGCTTAGTACGCTTGGGGCTAGTTGTTGTCGATGAGCAGTTCTTC.

The chain carries TRBV5-1 and TRBJ2-3, with TRBD1 matching over 10 bases. CDR3 length: 15 residues. Germline values: CDR1 SGHRS, CDR2 YFSETQ. V lost 4 bases to trimming and J lost 4 bases; unmatched junction nucleotides: 6. CDR3 protein: CASSPGTGDADTQYF. The CDR3 region has the DNA TGCGCCAGCAGCCCCGGGACAGGGGATGCAGATACGCAGTATTTT. Supplemented by reference TRBV5-1 and TRBJ2-3, the full variable domain reads KAGVTQTPRYLIKTRGQQVTLSCSPISGHRSVSWYQQTPGQGLQFLFEYFSETQRNKGNFPGRFSGRQFSNSRSEMNVSTLELGDSALYLCASSPGTGDADTQYFGPGTRLTVL.

This clone was seen only a few times. This chain uses TRBV27 with TRBJ1-1; D not resolved. Germline CDR1 and CDR2: MNHEY and SMNVEV (reference sequence). The CDR3 loop spans 14 amino acids. V shed 0 bases and J shed 10 bases, with 15 bases lying between them. The CDR3 sequence is CASSLSRSVPAAFF. The CDR3 nucleotides are TGTGCCAGCAGTTTATCGAGGAGTGTCCCGGCAGCTTTCTTT.

This clone was counted between two and nine times. The V and J genes are TRBV4-1 and TRBJ2-2; TRBD1 is a possible D gene (6 bases). CDR3 length: 16 amino acids. V gave up 1 base and J gave up 5 bases, with 14 bases separating them. Germline V CDR1 and CDR2: MGHRA, YSYEKL. The chain's CDR3 is CASSQGARGRTGELFF. CDR3 bases: TGCGCCAGCAGCCAAGGGGCCAGGGGCAGAACCGGGGAGCTGTTTTTT.

In regard to this clone: Additional DNA sequences in this sample encode the identical CDR3. V usage is TRBV30 and J usage is TRBJ2-3; D is unclear. V lost 1 base and J 0 bases, leaving 5 bases between the germline ends. Germline values: CDR1 GTSNPN, CDR2 SVGIG (reference sequence). The CDR3 extends over 13 amino acids. The CDR3 nucleotides read TGTGCCTGGAGTGGTGGGAGCACAGATACGCAGTATTTT. Translation: CAWSGGSTDTQYF.

This chain uses TRBV11-3 with TRBJ2-5; 8 bases agree with TRBD2. Germline loops: CDR1 SGHNT, CDR2 YENEEA. The CDR3 loop spans 14 amino acids. V lost 6 bases to trimming and J lost 5 bases; unmatched junction nucleotides: 8. CDR3 region: CASSRSGVGETQYF. CDR3 nucleotide sequence: TGTGCCAGCAGTCGTAGCGGGGTTGGGGAGACCCAGTACTTC.

CDR3 amino acids: CASSMWSDLPGYTF. CDR3 nucleotide sequence: TGTGCCAGTAGTATGTGGTCAGACTTACCTGGCTACACCTTC. The chain combines TRBV19 with TRBJ1-2; no definite D call. The CDR3 runs 14 residues. The germline CDR1 and CDR2 sequences are LNHDA and SQIVND (reference sequence). Deletions cut 3 bases from V and 7 bases from J, with 15 bases between.

The chain employs TRBV15 and TRBJ2-7; D is ambiguous. Between the trimmed V and J ends, which lost 0 bases and 6 bases, there was a span of 15 bases. The germline CDR1 and CDR2 sequences are LNHNV and YYDKDF (reference sequence). The CDR3 totals 15 residues. The CDR3 region is CATSRDPAAAGEQYF. The CDR3 region has the DNA TGTGCCACCAGCAGAGATCCGGCGGCCGCCGGCGAGCAGTACTTC.

This clone was counted only a few times. V gene TRBV4-1 combines with J gene TRBJ1-5, with 7 bases lining up with TRBD1. The germline V gene has CDR1 MGHRA and CDR2 YSYEKL. Trimming removed 6 bases from V and 3 bases from J; junction bases left unmatched: 8. The CDR3 runs to 15 residues. CDR3 sequence reads: CASRIDRDNNQPQHF. The CDR3 DNA sequence: TGCGCCAGCAGAATTGACAGGGATAACAATCAGCCCCAGCATTTT.

This clone was recorded a few times. This sequence joins TRBV6-5 and TRBJ1-4; 7 bases line up with TRBD1. The CDR3 is 12 amino acids. The trim removed 5 bases at V and 8 bases at J, leaving 2 bases unmatched. From germline, CDR1 is MNHEY and CDR2 SVGAGI. CDR3 DNA sequence: TGTGCCAGCAGTCTGGACAGGGAAAAACTGTTTTTT. It translates to CASSLDREKLFF.

This clone has a handful of counts. The CDR3 loop is CASSRGDTGELFF. In nucleotides, the CDR3 is TGCGCCAGCAGCCGGGGCGACACCGGGGAGCTGTTTTTT. The chain is built from TRBV5-1 and TRBJ2-2; either TRBD1 or TRBD2 may fit D (5 bases each). CDR1 and CDR2 (germline): SGHRS, YFSETQ. CDR3 size: 13 residues. The V gene lost 4 bases and the J gene lost 3 bases, with 7 bases spanning the gap.

This clone showed up just a few times. V gene TRBV7-9 combines with J gene TRBJ1-1; D is perhaps TRBD1 (6 bases). Germline CDR1 and CDR2: SEHNR and FQNEAQ (reference sequence). The CDR3 consists of 14 residues. V lost 1 base, J lost 4 bases, and 10 bases lay in between. Here the CDR3 reads CASSLGGLGTEAFF. CDR3 DNA sequence: TGTGCCAGCAGCTTAGGGGGGCTAGGCACTGAAGCTTTCTTT.

The chain combines TRBV28 with TRBJ1-1; D may be TRBD1 (5 bases). Trimming cost V 6 bases and J 10 bases, with 15 bases left between them. The length of the CDR3 is 12 residues. Germline-derived CDR1 and CDR2 are MDHEN and SYDVKM. Here the CDR3 DNA reads TGTGCCAGCAGCCCCAGGGCCACGGGAGCTTTCTTT. Amino acids: CASSPRATGAFF.

The chain combines TRBV19 with TRBJ1-2; D is unclear. Trimming left V 6 bases short and J 6 bases short, with 14 bases between. There are 13 residues in the CDR3. Germline-derived CDR1 and CDR2 are LNHDA and SQIVND (reference sequence). The CDR3 bases are TGTGCCAGTAGCTTTGCTCGAGCGGATGGCTACACCTTC. Its protein is CASSFARADGYTF.

This clone was recorded a few times. This chain uses TRBV15 with TRBJ2-2, with TRBD2 as a possible D gene (6 bases). Trimming removed 1 base at V and 5 bases at J, with 14 bases between. The germline gives CDR1 LNHNV, CDR2 YYDKDF (reference sequence). This CDR3 contains 16 residues. The CDR3 reads CATSRGAGQRTGELFF. CDR3 bases: TGTGCCACCAGCAGAGGGGCGGGGCAGAGAACCGGGGAGCTGTTTTTT. The variable domain in full, completed from reference TRBV15 and TRBJ2-2, reads DAMVIQNPRYQVTQFGKPVTLSCSQTLNHNVMYWYQQKSSQAPKLLFHYYDKDFNNEADTPDNFQSRRPNTSFCFLDIRSPGLGDTAMYLCATSRGAGQRTGELFFGEGSRLTVL.